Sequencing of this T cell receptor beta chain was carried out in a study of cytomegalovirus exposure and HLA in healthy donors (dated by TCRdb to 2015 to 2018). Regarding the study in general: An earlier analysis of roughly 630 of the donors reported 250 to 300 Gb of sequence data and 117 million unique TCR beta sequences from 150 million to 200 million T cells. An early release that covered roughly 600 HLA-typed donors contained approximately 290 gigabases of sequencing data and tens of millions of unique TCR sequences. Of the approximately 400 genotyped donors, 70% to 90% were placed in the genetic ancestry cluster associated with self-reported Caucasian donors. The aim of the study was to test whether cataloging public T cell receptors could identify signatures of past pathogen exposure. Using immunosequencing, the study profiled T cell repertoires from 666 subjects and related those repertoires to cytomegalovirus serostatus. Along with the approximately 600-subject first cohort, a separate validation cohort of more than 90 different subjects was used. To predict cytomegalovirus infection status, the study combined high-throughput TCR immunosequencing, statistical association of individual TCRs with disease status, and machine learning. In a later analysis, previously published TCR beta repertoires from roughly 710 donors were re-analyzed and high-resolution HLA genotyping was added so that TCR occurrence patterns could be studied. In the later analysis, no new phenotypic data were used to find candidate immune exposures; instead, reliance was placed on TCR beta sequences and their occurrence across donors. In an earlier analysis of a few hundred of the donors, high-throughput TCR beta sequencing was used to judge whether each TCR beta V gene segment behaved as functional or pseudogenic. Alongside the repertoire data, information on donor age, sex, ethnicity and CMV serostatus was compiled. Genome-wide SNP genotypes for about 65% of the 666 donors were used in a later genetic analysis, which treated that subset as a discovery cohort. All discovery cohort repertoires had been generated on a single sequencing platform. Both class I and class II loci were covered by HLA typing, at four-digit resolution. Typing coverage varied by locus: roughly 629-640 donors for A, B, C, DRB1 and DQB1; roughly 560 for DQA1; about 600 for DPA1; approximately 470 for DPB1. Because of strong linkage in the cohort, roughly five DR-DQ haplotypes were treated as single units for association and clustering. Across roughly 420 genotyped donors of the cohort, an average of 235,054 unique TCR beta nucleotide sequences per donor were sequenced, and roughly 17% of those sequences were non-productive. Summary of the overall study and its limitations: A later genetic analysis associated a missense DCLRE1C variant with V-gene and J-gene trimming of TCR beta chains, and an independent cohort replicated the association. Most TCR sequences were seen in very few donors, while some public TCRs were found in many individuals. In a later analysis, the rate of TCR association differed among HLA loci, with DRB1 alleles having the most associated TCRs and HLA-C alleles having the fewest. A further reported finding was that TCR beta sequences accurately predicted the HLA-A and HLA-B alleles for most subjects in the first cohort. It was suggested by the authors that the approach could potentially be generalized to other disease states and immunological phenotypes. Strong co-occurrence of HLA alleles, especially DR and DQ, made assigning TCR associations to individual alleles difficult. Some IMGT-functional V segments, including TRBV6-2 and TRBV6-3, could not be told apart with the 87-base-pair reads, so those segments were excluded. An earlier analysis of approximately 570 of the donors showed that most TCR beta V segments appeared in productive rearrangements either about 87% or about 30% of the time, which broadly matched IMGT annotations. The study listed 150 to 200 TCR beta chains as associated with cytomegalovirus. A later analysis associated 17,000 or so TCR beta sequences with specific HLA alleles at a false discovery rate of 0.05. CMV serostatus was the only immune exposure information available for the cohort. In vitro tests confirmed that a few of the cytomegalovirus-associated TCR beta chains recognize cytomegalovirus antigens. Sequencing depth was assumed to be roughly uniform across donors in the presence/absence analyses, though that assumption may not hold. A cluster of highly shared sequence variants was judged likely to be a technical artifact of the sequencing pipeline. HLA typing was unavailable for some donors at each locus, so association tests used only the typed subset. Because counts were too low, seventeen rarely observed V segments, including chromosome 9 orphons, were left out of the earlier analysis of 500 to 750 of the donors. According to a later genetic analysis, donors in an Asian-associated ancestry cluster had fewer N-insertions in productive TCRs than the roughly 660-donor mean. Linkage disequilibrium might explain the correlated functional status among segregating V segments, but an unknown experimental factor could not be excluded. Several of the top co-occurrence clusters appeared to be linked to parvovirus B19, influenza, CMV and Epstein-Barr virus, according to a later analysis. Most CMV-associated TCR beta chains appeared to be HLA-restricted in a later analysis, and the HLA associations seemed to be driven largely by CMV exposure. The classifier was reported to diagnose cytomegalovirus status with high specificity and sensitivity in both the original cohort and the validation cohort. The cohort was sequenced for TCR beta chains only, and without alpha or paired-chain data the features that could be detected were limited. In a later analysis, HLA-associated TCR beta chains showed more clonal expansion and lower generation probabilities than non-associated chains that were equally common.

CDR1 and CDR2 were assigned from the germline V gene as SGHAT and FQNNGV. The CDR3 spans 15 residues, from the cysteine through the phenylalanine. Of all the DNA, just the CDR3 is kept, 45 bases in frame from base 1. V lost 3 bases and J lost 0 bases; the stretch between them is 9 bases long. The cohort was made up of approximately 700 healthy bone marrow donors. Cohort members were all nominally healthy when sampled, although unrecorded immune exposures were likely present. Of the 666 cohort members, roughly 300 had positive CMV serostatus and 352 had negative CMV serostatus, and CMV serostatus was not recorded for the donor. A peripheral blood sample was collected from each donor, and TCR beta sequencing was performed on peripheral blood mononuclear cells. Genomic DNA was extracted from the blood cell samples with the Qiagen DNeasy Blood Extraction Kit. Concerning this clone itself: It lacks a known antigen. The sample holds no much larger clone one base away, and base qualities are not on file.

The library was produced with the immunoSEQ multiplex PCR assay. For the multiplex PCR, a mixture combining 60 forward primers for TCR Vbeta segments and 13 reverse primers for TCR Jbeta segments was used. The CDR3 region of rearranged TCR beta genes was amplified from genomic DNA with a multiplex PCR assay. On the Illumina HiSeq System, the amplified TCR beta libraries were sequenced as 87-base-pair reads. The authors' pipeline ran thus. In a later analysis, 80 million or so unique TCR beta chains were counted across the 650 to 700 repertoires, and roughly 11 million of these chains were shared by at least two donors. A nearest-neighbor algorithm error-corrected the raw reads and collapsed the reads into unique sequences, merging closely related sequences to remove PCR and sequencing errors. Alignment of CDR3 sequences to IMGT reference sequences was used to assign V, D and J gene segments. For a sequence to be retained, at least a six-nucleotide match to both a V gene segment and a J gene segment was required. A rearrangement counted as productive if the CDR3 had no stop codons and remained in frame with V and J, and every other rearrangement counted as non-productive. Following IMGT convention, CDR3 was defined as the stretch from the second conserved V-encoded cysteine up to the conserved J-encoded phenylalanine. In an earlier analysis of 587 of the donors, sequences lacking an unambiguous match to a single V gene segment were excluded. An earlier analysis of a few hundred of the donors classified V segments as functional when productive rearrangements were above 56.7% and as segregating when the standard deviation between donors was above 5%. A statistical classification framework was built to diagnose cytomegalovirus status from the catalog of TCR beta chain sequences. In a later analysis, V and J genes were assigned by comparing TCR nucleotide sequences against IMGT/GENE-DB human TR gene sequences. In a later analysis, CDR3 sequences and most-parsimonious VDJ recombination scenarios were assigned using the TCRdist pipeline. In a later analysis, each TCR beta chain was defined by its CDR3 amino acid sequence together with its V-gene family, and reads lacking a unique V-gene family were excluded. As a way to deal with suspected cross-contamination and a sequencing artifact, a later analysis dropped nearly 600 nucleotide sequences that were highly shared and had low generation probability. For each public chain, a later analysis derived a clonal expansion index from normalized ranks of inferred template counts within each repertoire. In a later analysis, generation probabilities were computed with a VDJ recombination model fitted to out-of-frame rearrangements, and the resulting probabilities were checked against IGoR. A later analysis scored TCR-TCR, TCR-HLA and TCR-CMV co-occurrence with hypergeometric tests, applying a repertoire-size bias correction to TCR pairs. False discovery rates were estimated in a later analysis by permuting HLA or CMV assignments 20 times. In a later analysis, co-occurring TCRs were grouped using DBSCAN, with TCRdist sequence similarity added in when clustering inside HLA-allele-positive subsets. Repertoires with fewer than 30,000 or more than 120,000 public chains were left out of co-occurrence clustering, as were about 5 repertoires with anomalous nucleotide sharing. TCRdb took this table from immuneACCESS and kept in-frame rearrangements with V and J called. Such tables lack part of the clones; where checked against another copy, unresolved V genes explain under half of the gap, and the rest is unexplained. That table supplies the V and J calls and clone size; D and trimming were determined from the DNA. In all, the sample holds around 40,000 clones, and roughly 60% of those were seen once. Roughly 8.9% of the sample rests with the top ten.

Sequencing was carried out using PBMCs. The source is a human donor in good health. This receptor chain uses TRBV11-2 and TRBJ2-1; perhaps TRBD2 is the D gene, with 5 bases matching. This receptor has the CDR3 CASSFERSSYNEQFF. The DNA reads TGTGCCAGCAGCTTTGAGCGGAGCTCCTACAATGAGCAGTTCTTC. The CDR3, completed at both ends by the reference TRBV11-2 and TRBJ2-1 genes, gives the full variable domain EAGVAQSPRYKIIEKRQSVAFWCNPISGHATLYWYQQILGQGPKLLIQFQNNGVVDDSQLPKDRFSAERLKGVDSTLKIQPAKLEDSAVYLCASSFERSSYNEQFFGPGTRLTVL.